This T cell receptor (beta chain) was captured by sequencing in a study of siplizumab effects on memory and regulatory T cells (dated by TCRdb to between 2017 and 2020). Describing the broader study: The study looked at the effect of siplizumab, an anti-CD2 antibody, on alloreactive T-cell subsets in allogeneic mixed lymphocyte reactions made from human PBMCs. Summary of the overall study and its limitations: Because sequences at frequencies below about 10^-5 were poorly captured, only a minor fraction of alloreactive clones could be mapped back to unstimulated subsets. Greater diversity appeared to be present in unstimulated naive T cells than in memory T cells, and a substantial contribution to the alloresponse seemed to be made by naive cells. A naive or memory phenotype could not be assigned to roughly 80-96% of proliferating CD4+ or CD8+ clones. No functional confirmation was obtained for the suppressive function of proliferating Tregs from siplizumab cultures. The cumulative frequency of alloreactive sequences traceable to unstimulated CD4+ memory T cells was significantly reduced by siplizumab. Of the alloreactive CD4+ clones that could be mapped, the Treg-derived share averaged roughly 69% with siplizumab compared with approximately 30% in control reactions.

Taken from cysteine to phenylalanine, the CDR3 has 16 residues. The entry retains the CDR3 DNA only, 48 bases that are in frame from base 1. The junction shows trimming of 2 bases on V and 5 bases on J, plus 17 bases between the germline ends. From the germline V gene, CDR1 is MNHEY and CDR2 is SVGAGI. Sorted unstimulated T cells and proliferating T cells recovered from mixed lymphocyte reactions were subjected to TCRbeta CDR3 sequencing. Fresh whole blood from ten HLA-typed healthy donors was used as the source from which PBMCs were isolated. Library prep was done by the immunoSEQ multiplex PCR assay. The deep sequencing platform assayed roughly 10^5 TCR templates per sample. Genomic DNA extracted from sorted T cells was the material used for TCRbeta CDR3 sequencing. The authors' pipeline ran thus. The R programming language was used for the clonal analysis of the TCRbeta CDR3 data. Unstimulated samples were compared with post-reaction CFSE-low samples to define alloreactive CD4+ and CD8+ clones. Alloreactive CD4+ clones were assigned to regulatory or non-regulatory origin by matching sequences to sorted unstimulated Treg and non-Treg repertoires. TCRdb's version of the immuneACCESS table is confined to in-frame rearrangements and falls short of the full clone set. An unresolved V gene accounts for under half of the shortfall where checked; the remainder is of unknown origin. That table supplies the V and J calls and clone size; D and trimming were determined from the DNA. The sample table contains 80,000 to 95,000 clones; only one count was recorded for 85% to 95% of them. The top ten constitute around a sixth of the sample.

As to this clone: Its antigen is unknown. No quality values exist for individual bases; no much larger clone is one base distant.

The chain is assembled from TRBV6-5 and TRBJ2-3; the D gene is possibly TRBD2, with 6 bases matching. The specimen was CD8+ T cells sorted from blood. The source is a human donor in good health. For the CDR3, the sequence is CASSYGWTGERDTQYF. The sequenced DNA: TGTGCCAGCAGTTACGGGTGGACGGGAGAGCGAGATACGCAGTATTTT.